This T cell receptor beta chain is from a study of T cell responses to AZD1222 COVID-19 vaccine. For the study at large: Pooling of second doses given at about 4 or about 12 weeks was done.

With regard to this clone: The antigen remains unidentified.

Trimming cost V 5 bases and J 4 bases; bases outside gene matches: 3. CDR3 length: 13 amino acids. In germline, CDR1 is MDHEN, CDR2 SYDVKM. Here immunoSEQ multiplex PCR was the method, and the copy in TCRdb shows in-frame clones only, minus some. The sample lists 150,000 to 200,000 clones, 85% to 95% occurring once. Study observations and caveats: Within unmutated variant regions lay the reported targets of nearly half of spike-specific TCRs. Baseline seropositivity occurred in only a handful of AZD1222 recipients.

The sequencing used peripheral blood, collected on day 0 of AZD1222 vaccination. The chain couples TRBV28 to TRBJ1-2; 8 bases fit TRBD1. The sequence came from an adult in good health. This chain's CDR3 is CASSIGQGYGYTF. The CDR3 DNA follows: TGTGCCAGCAGTATCGGACAGGGCTATGGCTACACCTTC.